This T cell receptor beta chain was identified in a study of T cell responses to AZD1222 COVID-19 vaccine (dated by TCRdb to about 2021). A note on the overall study: A total of 233 trial participants underwent TCR sequencing, of whom roughly 210 had received two doses of AZD1222 and approximately 26 had received two doses of the MenACWY control vaccine. Trial participants were enrolled into age subgroups of 18-55, 56-69 and 70-plus years, which contained approximately 150, 30 and 60 TCR-sequenced participants, respectively. Here is what the overall study found, with its caveats: Reportedly, close to half of the unique spike-specific TCRs recognized epitopes lying outside the regions that are mutated in the B.1.351 and B.1.1.7 variants. Because no day 14 peak-response samples were available, repertoires were characterized only after the peak T cell response. The 56-69-year group was small, and its depth increase did not reach significance, likely because of low power. Only five or six AZD1222 recipients were SARS-CoV-2 seropositive at baseline, limiting conclusions about previously exposed vaccinees. After two AZD1222 doses, spike-specific TCR breadth and depth were significantly higher than at day 0 and than in MenACWY recipients. Vaccine-associated CD4 TCRs spanned the whole spike protein, with dominant responses in regions 160-218 and 743-854. Participants were mostly white British and included more females than males, and it was suggested by the authors that clonal diversity may have been underestimated.

The CDR3 regions of human TCRbeta chains were subjected to immunosequencing. Regarding the original processing steps: TCRs in the repertoires were matched against a reference library of SARS-CoV-2-specific TCRs that had been generated with the MIRA antigen-specificity platform. Breadth was defined as the fraction of unique TCRs that were SARS-CoV-2-associated. Depth was defined as the fraction of total T cells that were SARS-CoV-2-associated. Each spike-specific TCR was assigned to its reactive spike region and to a CD4 or CD8 class using the MIRA data. Log10-transformed breadth and depth values were compared by one-way ANOVA with Sidak's multiple comparisons tests. TCRdb stores this immuneACCESS table with in-frame sequences only. Part of the clones is absent; in the studies checked, under half of the shortfall reflects unresolved V genes, and no reason is known for the rest. That table gives V, J and clone size, and the DNA gave D and trimming. The sample profile shows 15,000 to 20,000 clones; about four fifths of them were found once. The ten largest clones add up to around 23% of the sample.

The time point label on this specimen signifies: about 28 days (+/-7) after the second vaccine dose. Because spike-specific TCR depth and breadth did not differ between the two schedules, AZD1222 recipients who got a second dose at roughly 4 weeks were pooled with those who got a second dose at roughly 12 weeks. The vaccinee samples were drawn from two UK trials, COV001 and COV002, one of which was a single-blind randomized controlled phase 2/3 trial testing AZD1222 (ChAdOx1 nCoV-19) in healthy adults. For TCRbeta chain sequencing, PBMC samples from trial participants were taken at day 0 and at day 28 after the second dose. Regarding this clone: There is no known antigen for this receptor. Per-base quality was not reported, and no clone a single base away is much larger than it.

Trimming leaves V shorter by 5 bases and J shorter by 5 bases, with the junction holding 18 bases beyond the gene matches. From a lookup of the germline V gene (reference sequence), CDR1 and CDR2 are MNHNY and SVGAGI. The CDR3 sequence holds 19 residues, the cysteine and phenylalanine included. CDR3 DNA is the only sequence kept; it has 57 bases, read in frame from the first base. The rearranged segments are TRBV6-6 and TRBJ2-7, and 13 junction bases match TRBD2. This receptor was taken from an adult who received the AZD1222 COVID-19 vaccine. This specimen was peripheral blood, taken 28 days after the second AZD1222 dose. The CDR3: CASSHGLAGVGGVPHEQYF. In nucleotides, the sequence is TGTGCCAGCAGTCATGGACTAGCGGGAGTTGGGGGAGTACCCCACGAGCAGTACTTC.